This T cell receptor (beta chain) is drawn from a study of human T cells and chemical hapten exposure. TCRdb reanalysed the RACE reads using MiXCR and keeps one entry per CDR3 protein. The data show under 400,000 distinct CDR3 sequences, with around 5.5% seen just once and 2.6% held by the top ten. This clonotype was found a few times. Stated time point: pre-sensitization, week 0. Treatment noted: therapeutic diphenylcyclopropenone sensitization with weekly scalp DPC. The sequence came from a woman between 45 and 65 years old with alopecia areata. Some clones in this sample may be carry-over from other donors' samples. The material sequenced was whole blood, taken in connection with sensitization to the hapten diphenylcyclopropenone (DPC).

CDR3 coding DNA: TGTGCCAGCAGTTTATCAGGACAGGGGGCGAATTCGAACACTGAAGCTTTCTTT. It translates to CASSLSGQGANSNTEAFF. The rearrangement joins TRBV27 to TRBJ1-1, with 11 bases aligning to TRBD1. Germline CDR1 MNHEY, CDR2 SMNVEV (reference sequence). The CDR3 contains 18 residues. V lost 0 bases, J lost 1 base, and 7 bases stayed unmatched.